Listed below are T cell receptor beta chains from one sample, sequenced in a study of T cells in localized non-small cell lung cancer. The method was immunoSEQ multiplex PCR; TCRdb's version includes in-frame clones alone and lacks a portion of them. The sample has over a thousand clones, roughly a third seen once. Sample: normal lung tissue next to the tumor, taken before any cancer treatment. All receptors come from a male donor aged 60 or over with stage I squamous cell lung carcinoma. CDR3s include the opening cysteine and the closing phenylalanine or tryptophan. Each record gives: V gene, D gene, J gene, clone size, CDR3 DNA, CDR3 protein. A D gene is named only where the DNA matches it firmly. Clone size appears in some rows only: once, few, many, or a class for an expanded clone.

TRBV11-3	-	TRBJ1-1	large	TGTGCCAGCAGCTTAGGAACGACAGGCACTGAAGCTTTCTTT	CASSLGTTGTEAFF
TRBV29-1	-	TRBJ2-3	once	TGCAGCGTTGATATCTTATCCTCTAGCACAGATACGCAGTATTTT	CSVDILSSSTDTQYF
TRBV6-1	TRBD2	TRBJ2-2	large	TGTGCCAGCAGTGAAGATAGCGGGAGGCTCTCCAACACCGGGGAGCTGTTTTTT	CASSEDSGRLSNTGELFF
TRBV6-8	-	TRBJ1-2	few	TGTGCCAGCAGTGTACTCAGGACCGATGGCTACACCTTC	CASSVLRTDGYTF
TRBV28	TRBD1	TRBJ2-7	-	TGTGCCAGCCAAGACCTCCGAGACAGGGGATTATACGAGCAGTACTTC	CASQDLRDRGLYEQYF
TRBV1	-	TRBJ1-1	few	TGCGCCAGCAGCCAAGGAGGGACAGCGAACACTGAAGCTTTCTTT	CASSQGGTANTEAFF
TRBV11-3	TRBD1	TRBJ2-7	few	TGTGCCAGCAGCTTAGGACAGGGTAGCGACGAGCAGTACTTC	CASSLGQGSDEQYF
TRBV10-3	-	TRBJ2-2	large	TGTGCCATCAGTGAGTTCGGCCTTAACACCGGGGAGCTGTTTTTT	CAISEFGLNTGELFF
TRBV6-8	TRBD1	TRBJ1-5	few	TGTGCCAGCAGTTACTTTAACAGGGGAGGGGATAAGCAGCCCCAGCATTTT	CASSYFNRGGDKQPQHF
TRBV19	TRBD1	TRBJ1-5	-	TGTGCCAGTAGTCCAGGACAGGGTCAGGATAGCAATCAGCCCCAGCATTTT	CASSPGQGQDSNQPQHF
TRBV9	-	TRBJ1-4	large	TGTGCCAGCAGCGAAAACGGACAAGCAACTAATGAAAAACTGTTTTTT	CASSENGQATNEKLFF
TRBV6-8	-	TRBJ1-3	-	TGTGCCAGCAGTTACTCGGGGGCGAAAGGAAACACCATATATTTT	CASSYSGAKGNTIYF
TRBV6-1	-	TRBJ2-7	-	TGTGCCAGCAGTGAAGGCTCTCAGGGACGATACTTC	CASSEGSQGRYF
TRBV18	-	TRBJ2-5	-	TGTGCCAGCTCACCTTTACCAGAGACCCAGTACTTC	CASSPLPETQYF
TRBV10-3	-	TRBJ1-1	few	TGTGCCATCAGTGAGTCTGGGAACACTGAAGCTTTCTTT	CAISESGNTEAFF
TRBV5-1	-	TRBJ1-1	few	TGCGCCAGCGGTCTGGGACTGCAGAACACTGAAGCTTTCTTT	CASGLGLQNTEAFF